This TCR beta chain was sequenced in a study of shared clonotypes between healthy human individuals. Study conclusions and caveats: Shared clonotypes across all four donors exceeded non-shared ones in generation probability.

Generated by immunoSEQ multiplex PCR, the TCRdb table keeps only in-frame clones and is missing some. The repertoire has about 2.3 million clones, roughly 92% of them found once; the top ten carry around 0.4%. A note on this clone: Its antigen is unidentified.

This TCR was sampled from a man younger than 30 in good health. Some clones in this sample may be carry-over from other donors' samples. The sequencing sample was made of naive CD4+ T cells from PBMCs. Subset indicated: CD45RA+ positively selected.

DNA for the CDR3: TGTGCCAGCAGCGGGGACAGGTATGAGCAGTACTTC. This translates into CASSGDRYEQYF. The V gene is TRBV2, the J gene TRBJ2-7; TRBD1 agrees at 8 bases. Germline V gene data show CDR1 as SNHLY and CDR2 as FYNNEI. The V gene end was trimmed by 6 bases and the J gene end by 7 bases; junction bases not matched to a gene: 5. CDR3 length: 12 amino acids.